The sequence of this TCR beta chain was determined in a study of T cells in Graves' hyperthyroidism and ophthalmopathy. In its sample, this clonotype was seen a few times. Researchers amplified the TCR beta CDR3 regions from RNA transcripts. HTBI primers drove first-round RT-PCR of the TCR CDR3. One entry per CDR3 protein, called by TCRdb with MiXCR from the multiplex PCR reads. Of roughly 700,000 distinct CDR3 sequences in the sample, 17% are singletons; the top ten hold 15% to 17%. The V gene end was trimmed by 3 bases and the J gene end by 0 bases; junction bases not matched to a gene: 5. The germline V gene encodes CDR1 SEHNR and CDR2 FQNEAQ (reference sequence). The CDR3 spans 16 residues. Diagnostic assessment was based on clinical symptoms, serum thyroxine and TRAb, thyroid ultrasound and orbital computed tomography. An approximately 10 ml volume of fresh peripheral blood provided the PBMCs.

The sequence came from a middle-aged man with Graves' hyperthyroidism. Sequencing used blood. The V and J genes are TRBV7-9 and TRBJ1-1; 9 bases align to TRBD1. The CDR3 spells CASSLWTGAMNTEAFF. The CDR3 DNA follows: TGTGCCAGCAGCTTGTGGACAGGGGCCATGAACACTGAAGCTTTCTTT. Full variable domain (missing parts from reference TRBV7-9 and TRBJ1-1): DTGVSQNPRHKITKRGQNVTFRCDPISEHNRLYWYRQTLGQGPEFLTYFQNEAQLEKSRLLSDRFSAERPKGSFSTLEIQRTEQGDSAMYLCASSLWTGAMNTEAFFGQGTRLTVV.